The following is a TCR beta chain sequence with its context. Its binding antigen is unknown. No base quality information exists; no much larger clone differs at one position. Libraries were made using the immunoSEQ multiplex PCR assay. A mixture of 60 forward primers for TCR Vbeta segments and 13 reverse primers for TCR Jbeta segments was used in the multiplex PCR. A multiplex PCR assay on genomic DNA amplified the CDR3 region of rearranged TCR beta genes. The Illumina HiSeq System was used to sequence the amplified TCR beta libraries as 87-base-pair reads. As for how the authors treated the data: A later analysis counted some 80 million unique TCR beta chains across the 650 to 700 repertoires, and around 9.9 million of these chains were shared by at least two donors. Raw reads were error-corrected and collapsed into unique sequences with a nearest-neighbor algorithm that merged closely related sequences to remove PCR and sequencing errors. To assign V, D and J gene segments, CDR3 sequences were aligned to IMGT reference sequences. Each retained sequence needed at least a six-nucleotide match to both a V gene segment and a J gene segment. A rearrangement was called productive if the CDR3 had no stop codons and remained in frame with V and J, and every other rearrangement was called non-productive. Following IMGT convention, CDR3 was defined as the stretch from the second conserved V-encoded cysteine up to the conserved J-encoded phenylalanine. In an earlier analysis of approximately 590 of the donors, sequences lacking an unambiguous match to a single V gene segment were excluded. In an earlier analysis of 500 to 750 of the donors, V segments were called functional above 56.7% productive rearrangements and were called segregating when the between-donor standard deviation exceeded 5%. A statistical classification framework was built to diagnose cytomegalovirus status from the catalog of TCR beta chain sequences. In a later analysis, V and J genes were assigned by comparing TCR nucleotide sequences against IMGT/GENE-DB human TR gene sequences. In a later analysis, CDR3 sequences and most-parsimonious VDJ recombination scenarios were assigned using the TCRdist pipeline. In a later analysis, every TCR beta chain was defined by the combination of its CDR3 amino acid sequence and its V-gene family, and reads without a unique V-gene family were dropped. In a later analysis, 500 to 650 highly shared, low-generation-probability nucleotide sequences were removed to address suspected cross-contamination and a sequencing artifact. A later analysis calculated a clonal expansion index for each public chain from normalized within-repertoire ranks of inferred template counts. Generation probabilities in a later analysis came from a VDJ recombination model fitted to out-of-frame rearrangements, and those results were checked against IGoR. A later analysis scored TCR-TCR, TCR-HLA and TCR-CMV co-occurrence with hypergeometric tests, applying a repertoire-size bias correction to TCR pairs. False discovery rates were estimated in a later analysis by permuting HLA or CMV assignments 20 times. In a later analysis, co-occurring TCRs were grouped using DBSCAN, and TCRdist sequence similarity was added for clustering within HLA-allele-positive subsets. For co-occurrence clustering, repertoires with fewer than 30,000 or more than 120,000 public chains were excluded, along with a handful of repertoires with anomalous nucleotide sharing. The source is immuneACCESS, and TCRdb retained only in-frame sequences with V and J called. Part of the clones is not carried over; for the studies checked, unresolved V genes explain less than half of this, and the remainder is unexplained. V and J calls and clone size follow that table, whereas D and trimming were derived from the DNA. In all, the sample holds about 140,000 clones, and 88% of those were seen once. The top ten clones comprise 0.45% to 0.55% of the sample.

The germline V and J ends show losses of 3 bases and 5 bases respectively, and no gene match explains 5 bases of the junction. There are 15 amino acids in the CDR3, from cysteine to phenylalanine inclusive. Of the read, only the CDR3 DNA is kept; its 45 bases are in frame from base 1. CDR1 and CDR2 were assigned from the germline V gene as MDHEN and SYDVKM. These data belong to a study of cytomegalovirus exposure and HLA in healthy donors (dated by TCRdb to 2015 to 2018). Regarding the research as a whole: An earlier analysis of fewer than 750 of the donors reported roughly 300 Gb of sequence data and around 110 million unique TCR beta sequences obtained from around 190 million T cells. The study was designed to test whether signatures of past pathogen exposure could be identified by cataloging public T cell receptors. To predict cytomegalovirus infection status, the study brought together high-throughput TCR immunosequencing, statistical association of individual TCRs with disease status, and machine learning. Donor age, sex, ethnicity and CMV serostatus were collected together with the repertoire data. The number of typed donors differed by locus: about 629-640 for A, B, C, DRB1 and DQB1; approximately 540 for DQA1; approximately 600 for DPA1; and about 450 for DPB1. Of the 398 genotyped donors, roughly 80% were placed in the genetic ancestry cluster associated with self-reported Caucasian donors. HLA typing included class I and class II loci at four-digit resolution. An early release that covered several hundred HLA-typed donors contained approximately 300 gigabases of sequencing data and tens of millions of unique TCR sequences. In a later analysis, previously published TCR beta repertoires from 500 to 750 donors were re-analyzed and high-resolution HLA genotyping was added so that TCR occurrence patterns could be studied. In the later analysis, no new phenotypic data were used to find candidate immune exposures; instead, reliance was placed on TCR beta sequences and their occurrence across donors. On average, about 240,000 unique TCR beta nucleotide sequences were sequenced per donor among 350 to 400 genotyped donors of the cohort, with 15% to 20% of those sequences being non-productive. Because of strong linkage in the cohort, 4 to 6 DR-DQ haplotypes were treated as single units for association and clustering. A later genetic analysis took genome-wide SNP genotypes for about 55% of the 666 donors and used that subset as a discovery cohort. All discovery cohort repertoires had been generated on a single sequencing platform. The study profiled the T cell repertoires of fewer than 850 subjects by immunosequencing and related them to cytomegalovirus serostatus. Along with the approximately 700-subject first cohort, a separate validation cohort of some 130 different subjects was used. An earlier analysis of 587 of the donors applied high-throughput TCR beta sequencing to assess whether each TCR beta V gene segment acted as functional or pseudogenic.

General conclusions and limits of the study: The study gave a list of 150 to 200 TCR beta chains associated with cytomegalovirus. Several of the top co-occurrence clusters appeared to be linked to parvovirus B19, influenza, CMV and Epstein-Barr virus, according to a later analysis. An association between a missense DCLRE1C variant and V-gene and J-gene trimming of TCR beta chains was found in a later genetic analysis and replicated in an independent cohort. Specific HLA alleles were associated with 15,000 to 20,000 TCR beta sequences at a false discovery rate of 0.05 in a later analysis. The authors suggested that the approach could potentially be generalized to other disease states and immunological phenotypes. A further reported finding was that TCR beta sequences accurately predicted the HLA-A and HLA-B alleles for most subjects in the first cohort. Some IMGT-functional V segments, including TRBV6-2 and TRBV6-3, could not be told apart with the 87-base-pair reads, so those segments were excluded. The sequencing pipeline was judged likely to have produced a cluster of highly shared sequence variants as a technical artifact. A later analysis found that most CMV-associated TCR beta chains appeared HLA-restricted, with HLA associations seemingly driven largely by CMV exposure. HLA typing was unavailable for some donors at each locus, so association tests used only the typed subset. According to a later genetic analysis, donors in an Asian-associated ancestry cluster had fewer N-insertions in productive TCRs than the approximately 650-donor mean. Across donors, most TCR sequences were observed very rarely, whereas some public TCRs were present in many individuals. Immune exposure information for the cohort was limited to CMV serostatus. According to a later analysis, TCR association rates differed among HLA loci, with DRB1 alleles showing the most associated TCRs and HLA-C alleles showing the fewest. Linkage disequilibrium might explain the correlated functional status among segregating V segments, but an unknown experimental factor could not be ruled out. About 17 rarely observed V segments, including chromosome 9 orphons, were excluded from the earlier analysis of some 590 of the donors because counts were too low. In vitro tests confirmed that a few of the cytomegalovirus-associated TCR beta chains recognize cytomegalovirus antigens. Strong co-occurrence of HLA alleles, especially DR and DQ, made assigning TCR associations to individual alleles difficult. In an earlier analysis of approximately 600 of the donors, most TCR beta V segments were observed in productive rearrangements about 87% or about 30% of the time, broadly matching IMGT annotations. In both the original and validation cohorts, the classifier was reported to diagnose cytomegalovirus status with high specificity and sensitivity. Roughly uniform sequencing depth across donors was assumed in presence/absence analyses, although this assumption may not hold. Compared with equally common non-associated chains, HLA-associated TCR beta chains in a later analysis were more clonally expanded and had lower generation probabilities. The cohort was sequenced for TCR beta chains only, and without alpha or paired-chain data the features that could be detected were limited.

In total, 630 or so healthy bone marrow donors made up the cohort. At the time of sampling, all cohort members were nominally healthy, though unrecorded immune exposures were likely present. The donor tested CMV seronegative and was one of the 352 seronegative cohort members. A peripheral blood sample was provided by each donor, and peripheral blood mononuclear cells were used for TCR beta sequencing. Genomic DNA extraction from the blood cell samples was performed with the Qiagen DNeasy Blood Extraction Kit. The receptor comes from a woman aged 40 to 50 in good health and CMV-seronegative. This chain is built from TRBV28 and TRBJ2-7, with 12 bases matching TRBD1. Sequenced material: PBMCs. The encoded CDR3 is CASSFAGTGGDEQYF. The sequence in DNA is TGTGCCAGCAGTTTCGCCGGGACAGGGGGCGACGAGCAGTACTTC.